This is a list of T cell receptor beta chains from one sample in a study of T cells in Graves' hyperthyroidism and ophthalmopathy. Each CDR3 protein gets one entry after TCRdb re-called the multiplex PCR reads with MiXCR. The repertoire includes 150,000 or so distinct CDR3 sequences, about 9.4% of them detected once, and 22% sits in the top ten. Specimen: blood. The origin of the receptors is a woman aged 18 to 35 with Graves' hyperthyroidism that later progressed to Graves' ophthalmopathy. Both conserved end residues are part of each CDR3. Fields, in order: clone size, J gene, D gene, V gene, CDR3 DNA, CDR3 protein. The D gene is left open where the match is weak. Not all rows give a size; the values are once, few, many and, for expanded clones, a class.

>many|TRBJ2-7|NA|TRBV12-3/TRBV12-4
TGTGCCAGCAGTTTATCGGACCCGGGCGAGCAGTACTTC
CASSLSDPGEQYF
>few|TRBJ1-3|NA|TRBV20-1
TGCAATGTTAGTGGTGGCTCTGGAAACACCATATATTTT
CNVSGGSGNTIYF
>many|TRBJ2-5|NA|TRBV15
TGTGCCACCAGCAGAATTAACCTCTTTGAGACCCAGTACTTC
CATSRINLFETQYF
>NA|TRBJ1-4|NA|TRBV7-8
TGTGCCAGCAGCTTAGCGGAGAGGTTAACGCCCGACAGGAAACTGTTTTTT
CASSLAERLTPDRKLFF
>many|TRBJ2-1|NA|TRBV14
TGTGCCAGCAGCCAACGACTAGTAAATGAGCAGTTCTTC
CASSQRLVNEQFF
>many|TRBJ1-1|NA|TRBV2
TGTGCCATCCGTGGTCTGCAGGTGGTGCAGAACACTGAAGCTTTCTTT
CAIRGLQVVQNTEAFF
>many|TRBJ1-2|NA|TRBV11-2
TGTGCCAGCAGCTTAGATGGGGCAGGGACCTATGGCTACACCTTC
CASSLDGAGTYGYTF
>few|TRBJ1-3|NA|TRBV9
TGTGCCAGCACCAAAGAGAGCTCTGGAAACACCATATATTTT
CASTKESSGNTIYF
>many|TRBJ2-7|TRBD1|TRBV5-1
TGCGCCAGCAGCCCGGACCGACAGGGGATCGTATACGAGCAGTACTTC
CASSPDRQGIVYEQYF
>NA|TRBJ2-1|TRBD2|TRBV19
TGTGCCAGTAGTATTAGGGGAAGTCGGGAGCGGGAGGACTCCTACAATGAGCAGTTCTTC
CASSIRGSREREDSYNEQFF
>few|TRBJ1-6|NA|TRBV30
TGTGCCTGGAAAACTCAGGGGAGCTATAATTCACCCCTCCACTTT
CAWKTQGSYNSPLHF
>NA|TRBJ2-3|TRBD2|TRBV6-4
TGTGCCAGCAGTGACTCAGCGGGGGGGCCAGATACGCAGTATTTT
CASSDSAGGPDTQYF
>many|TRBJ2-3|NA|TRBV20-1
TGCAGTGCTAGAAGCAGGGTAAACACAGATACGCAGTATTTT
CSARSRVNTDTQYF
>few|TRBJ1-6|NA|TRBV5-1
TGCGCCAGCAGCTTGGAATCTGTGGGCCTGAGCTCCTATAATTCACCCCTCCACTTT
CASSLESVGLSSYNSPLHF
>NA|TRBJ1-3|NA|TRBV5-6
TGTGCCAGCAGCTTGGCGTCAGCTGGAAACACCATATATTTT
CASSLASAGNTIYF
>many|TRBJ1-1|TRBD1|TRBV30
TGTGCCTGGAGGGTTACAGGGGCTGGGGAGAACACTGAAGCTTTCTTT
CAWRVTGAGENTEAFF
>many|TRBJ1-1|NA|TRBV20-1
TGCAGTGCTAGCGGAGTCTCGGGCAGGGCGGTAGAAGCTTTCTTT
CSASGVSGRAVEAFF
>NA|TRBJ1-4|NA|TRBV4-1
TGCGCCAGCAGCCAAGGAAAGAGGAAGATAGGAAAACTGTTTTTT
CASSQGKRKIGKLFF
>many|TRBJ1-5|NA|TRBV6-1
TGTGCCAGCAGAAGACAGGCGCTGTACAATCAGCCCCAGCATTTT
CASRRQALYNQPQHF
>NA|TRBJ1-5|NA|TRBV6-2/TRBV6-3
TGTGCCAGCAGCAGTACGGGACGCCTAGGCGGAGGCAATCAGCCCCAGCATTTT
CASSSTGRLGGGNQPQHF
>many|TRBJ2-2|TRBD2|TRBV6-1
TGTGCCAGCAGATCACTAGCGACGAACACCGGGGAGCTGTTTTTT
CASRSLATNTGELFF
>many|TRBJ1-5|NA|TRBV13
TGTGCCAGCACCACGGGGGGGCCGGGTAGCAATCAGCCCCAGCATTTT
CASTTGGPGSNQPQHF
>many|TRBJ2-1|TRBD1|TRBV18
TGTGCCAGCTCACCACCGACAGGGGGCTCGGATGAGCAGTTCTTC
CASSPPTGGSDEQFF
>NA|TRBJ2-2|NA|TRBV3-1
TGTGCCAGCAGCCAAGATCTGCCTACTAACACCGGGGAGCTGTTTTTT
CASSQDLPTNTGELFF
>many|TRBJ1-1|NA|TRBV3-1
TGTGCCAGCAGCCAAGACAGGGTCTTGGGGACTGAAGCTTTCTTT
CASSQDRVLGTEAFF
>many|TRBJ2-6|NA|TRBV7-2
TGTGCCAGCAGCTTTGTCTACTCTGGGGCCAACGTCCTGACTTTC
CASSFVYSGANVLTF
>many|TRBJ2-1|NA|TRBV6-1
TGTGCCAGCAGCAGACTAGTAAATGAGCAGTTCTTC
CASSRLVNEQFF
>many|TRBJ1-1|TRBD1|TRBV20-1
TGCAGTGCTAGATCCAGGGGGCTCGGTCCTGAAGCTTTCTTT
CSARSRGLGPEAFF
>many|TRBJ1-6|NA|TRBV6-1
TGTGCCAGCACCCAACCGGGACGGAAGAATTCACCCCTCCACTTT
CASTQPGRKNSPLHF
>many|TRBJ1-2|NA|TRBV5-1
TGCGCCAGCAGCTTACGGGGGCCTTACTATGGCTACACCTTC
CASSLRGPYYGYTF
>NA|TRBJ1-6|TRBD1|TRBV20-1
TGCAGTGCCCTTAGTCGGGACAGGGTTTATAATTCACCCCTCCACTTT
CSALSRDRVYNSPLHF
>few|TRBJ1-4|NA|TRBV5-8
TGTGCCAGCAGCTTGGTTACAATCGCAACTAATGAAAAACTGTTTTTT
CASSLVTIATNEKLFF
>many|TRBJ1-2|NA|TRBV4-1
TGCGCCAGCAGCCAAGGCCTCACTGGCTACACCTTC
CASSQGLTGYTF
>many|TRBJ2-5|NA|TRBV6-1
TGTGCCAGCAGCCCCGCCGCGGGGTGGGAGACCCAGTACTTC
CASSPAAGWETQYF
>NA|TRBJ2-1|TRBD2|TRBV9
TGTGCCAGCACAAAGACTAGCGGTACTCGGGAGCAGTTCTTC
CASTKTSGTREQFF
>many|TRBJ2-5|TRBD2|TRBV2
TGTGCGGCGGTTACCGGGGGGGCCCGGGAGACCCAGTACTTC
CAAVTGGARETQYF
>many|TRBJ1-1|NA|TRBV20-1
TGCAGTGCACCGGGACTGCTGAACACTGAAGCTTTCTTT
CSAPGLLNTEAFF
>few|TRBJ2-1|NA|TRBV19
TGTGCCTGTCATCAGGCTGGGTCCAATGAGCAGTTCTTC
CACHQAGSNEQFF
>many|TRBJ1-3|NA|TRBV7-2
TGTGCCAGCAGCTTTATTGGTGCCTACTCTGGAAACACCATATATTTT
CASSFIGAYSGNTIYF
>few|TRBJ2-2|TRBD2|TRBV7-3
TGTGCCAGCAGCCCGCGGACTAGCGGGAGTTCTGGGGAGCTGTTTTTT
CASSPRTSGSSGELFF
>many|TRBJ1-6|NA|TRBV2
TGTGCCAGCAGTGACTCATATAATTCACCCCTCCACTTT
CASSDSYNSPLHF
>many|TRBJ1-6|TRBD1|TRBV20-1
TGCAGTGCCAACGGACAGGGGGACTCACCCCTCCACTTT
CSANGQGDSPLHF